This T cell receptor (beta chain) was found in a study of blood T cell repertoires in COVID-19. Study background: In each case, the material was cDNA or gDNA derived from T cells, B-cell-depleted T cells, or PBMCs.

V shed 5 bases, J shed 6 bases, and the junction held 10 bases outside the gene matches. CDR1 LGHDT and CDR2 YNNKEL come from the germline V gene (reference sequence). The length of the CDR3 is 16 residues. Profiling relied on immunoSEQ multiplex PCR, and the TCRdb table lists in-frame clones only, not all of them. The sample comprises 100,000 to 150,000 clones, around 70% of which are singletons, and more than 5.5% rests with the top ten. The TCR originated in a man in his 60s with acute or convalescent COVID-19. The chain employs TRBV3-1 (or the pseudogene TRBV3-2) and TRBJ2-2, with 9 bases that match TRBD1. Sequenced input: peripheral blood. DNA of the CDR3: TGTGCCAGCAGCGCGCAACAGGGGGCGCTTCCCGGGGAGCTGTTTTTT. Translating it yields CASSAQQGALPGELFF.